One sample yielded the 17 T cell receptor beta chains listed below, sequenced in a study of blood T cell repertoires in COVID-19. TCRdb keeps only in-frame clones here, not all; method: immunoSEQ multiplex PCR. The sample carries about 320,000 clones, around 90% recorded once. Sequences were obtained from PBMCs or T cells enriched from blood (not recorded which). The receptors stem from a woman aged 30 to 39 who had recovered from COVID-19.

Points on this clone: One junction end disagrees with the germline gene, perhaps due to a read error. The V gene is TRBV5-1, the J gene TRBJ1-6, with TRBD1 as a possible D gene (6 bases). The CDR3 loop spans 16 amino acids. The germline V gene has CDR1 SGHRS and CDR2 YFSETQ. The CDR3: CASSLKRQVWYSPLHF. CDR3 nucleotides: TGCGCCAGCAGCCTAAAACGACAGGTATGGTATTCTCCCCTCCACTTT.

CDR3: CASRGRTGGYEQYF. CDR3 coding DNA: TGTGCCAGCAGGGGAAGGACAGGGGGCTACGAGCAGTACTTC. The chain recombines TRBV7-2 with TRBJ2-7; 10 bases line up with TRBD1. There are 14 residues in the CDR3. CDR1 is SGHTA, CDR2 FQGNSA, per germline. J was trimmed by 3 bases and V by 6 bases; bases with no gene match: 5.

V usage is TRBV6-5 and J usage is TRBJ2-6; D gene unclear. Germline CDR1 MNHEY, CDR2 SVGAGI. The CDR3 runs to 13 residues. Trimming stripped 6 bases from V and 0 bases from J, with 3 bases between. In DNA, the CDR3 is TGTGCCAGCAGCGTCTCTGGGGCCAACGTCCTGACTTTC. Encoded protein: CASSVSGANVLTF.

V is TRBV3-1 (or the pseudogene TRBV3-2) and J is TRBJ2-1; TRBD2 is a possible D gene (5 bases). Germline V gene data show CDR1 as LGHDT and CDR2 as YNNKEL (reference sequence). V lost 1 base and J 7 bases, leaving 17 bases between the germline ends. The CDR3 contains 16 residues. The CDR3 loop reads CASSQGSGWVRNEQFF. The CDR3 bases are TGTGCCAGCAGCCAAGGATCGGGGTGGGTTAGAAATGAGCAGTTCTTC.

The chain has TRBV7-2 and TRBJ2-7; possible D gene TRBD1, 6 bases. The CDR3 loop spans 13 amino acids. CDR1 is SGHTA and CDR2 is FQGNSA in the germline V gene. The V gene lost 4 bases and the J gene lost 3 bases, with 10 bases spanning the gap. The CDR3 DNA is TGTGCCAGCAGCTACAAGACAGGCTACGAGCAGTACTTC. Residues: CASSYKTGYEQYF.

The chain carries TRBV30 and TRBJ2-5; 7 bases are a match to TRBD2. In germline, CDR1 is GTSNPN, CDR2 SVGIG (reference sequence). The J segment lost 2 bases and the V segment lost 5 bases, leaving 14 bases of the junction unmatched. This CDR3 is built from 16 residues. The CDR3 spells CAWGHSGRVVQETQYF. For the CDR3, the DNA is TGTGCCTGGGGTCACTCGGGGAGGGTGGTTCAAGAGACCCAGTACTTC.

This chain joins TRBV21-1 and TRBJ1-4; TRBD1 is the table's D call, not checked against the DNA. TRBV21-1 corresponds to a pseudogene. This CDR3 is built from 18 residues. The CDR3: CASSIGGTGGAGNEKLFF. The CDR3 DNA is TGTGCCAGCAGCATTGGTGGGACAGGGGGCGCTGGTAATGAAAAACTGTTTTTT.

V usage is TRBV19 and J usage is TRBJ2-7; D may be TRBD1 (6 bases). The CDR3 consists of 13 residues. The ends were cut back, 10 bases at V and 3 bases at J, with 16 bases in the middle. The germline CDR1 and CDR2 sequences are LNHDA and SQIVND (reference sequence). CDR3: CATQQGIGYEQYF. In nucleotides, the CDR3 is TGTGCCACCCAACAGGGAATCGGCTACGAGCAGTACTTC.

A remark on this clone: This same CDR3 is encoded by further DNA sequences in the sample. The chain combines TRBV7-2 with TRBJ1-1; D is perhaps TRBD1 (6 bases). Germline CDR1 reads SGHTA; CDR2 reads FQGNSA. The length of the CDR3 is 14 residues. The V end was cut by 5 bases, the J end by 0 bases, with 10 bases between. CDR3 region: CASSLQGVNTEAFF. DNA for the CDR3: TGTGCCAGCAGCCTACAGGGTGTGAACACTGAAGCTTTCTTT.

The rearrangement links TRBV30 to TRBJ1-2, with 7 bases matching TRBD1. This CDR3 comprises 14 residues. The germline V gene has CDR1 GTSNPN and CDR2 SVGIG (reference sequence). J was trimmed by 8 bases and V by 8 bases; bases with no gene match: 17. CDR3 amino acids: CASERDSTGFGYTF. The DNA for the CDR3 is TGTGCCAGCGAAAGGGACAGTACCGGGTTCGGCTACACCTTC.

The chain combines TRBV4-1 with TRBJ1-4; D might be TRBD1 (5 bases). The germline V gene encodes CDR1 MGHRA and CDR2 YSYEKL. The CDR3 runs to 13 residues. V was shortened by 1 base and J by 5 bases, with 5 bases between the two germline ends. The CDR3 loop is CASSQGGNEKLFF. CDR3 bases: TGCGCCAGCAGCCAAGGGGGCAATGAAAAACTGTTTTTT.

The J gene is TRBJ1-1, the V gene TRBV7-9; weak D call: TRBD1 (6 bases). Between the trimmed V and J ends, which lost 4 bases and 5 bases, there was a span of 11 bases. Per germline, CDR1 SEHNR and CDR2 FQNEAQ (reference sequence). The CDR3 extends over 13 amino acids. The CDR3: CASSSAGQTEAFF. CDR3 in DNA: TGTGCCAGCAGCTCCGCCGGACAGACTGAAGCTTTCTTT.

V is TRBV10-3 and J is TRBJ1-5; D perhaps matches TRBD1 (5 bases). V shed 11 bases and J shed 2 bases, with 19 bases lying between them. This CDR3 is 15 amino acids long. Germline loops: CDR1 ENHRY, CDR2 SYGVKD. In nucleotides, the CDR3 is TGTGCCTCGACCCCGGGGGGGGGACGCAATCAGCCCCAGCATTTT. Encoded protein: CASTPGGGRNQPQHF.

In DNA form, the CDR3 reads TGTGCCAGCAGCCCTGACAGGGGGCGAGGGTACACTGAAGCTTTCTTT. This encodes CASSPDRGRGYTEAFF. The chain combines TRBV5-4 with TRBJ1-1, with 10 nucleotides matching TRBD1. Per germline, CDR1 SGHNT and CDR2 YYREEE (reference sequence). Trimming cost V 4 bases and J 3 bases; bases outside gene matches: 9. There are 16 residues in the CDR3.

CDR3 sequence reads: CASSPSRQRNSPLHF. The CDR3 DNA is TGTGCCAGTAGTCCCTCCCGACAGCGCAATTCACCCCTCCACTTT. V usage is TRBV19 and J usage is TRBJ1-6; perhaps TRBD1 as D (5 bases). Deletions cut 5 bases from V and 7 bases from J, with 15 bases between. The CDR3 contains 15 residues. The V gene's germline CDR1 is LNHDA and CDR2 SQIVND (reference sequence).

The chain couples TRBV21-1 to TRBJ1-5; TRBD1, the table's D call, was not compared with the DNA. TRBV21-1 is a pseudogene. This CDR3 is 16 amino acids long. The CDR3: CASSNYRDRRNQPQHF. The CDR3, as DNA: TGTGCCAGCAGCAATTACCGGGACAGGAGAAATCAGCCCCAGCATTTT.

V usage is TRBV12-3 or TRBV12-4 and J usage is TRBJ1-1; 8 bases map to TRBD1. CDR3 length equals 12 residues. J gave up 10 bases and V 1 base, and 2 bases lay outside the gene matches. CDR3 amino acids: CASSLGQGTAFF. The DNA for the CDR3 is TGTGCCAGCAGTTTAGGACAGGGGACAGCTTTCTTT.